The clone carrying this T cell receptor (beta chain) was picked up a small number of times. Antigen unknown. This specimen belongs to a study of T cell repertoires in cytomegalovirus infection. General observations from the study: CMV-specific TCR beta clonotypes restricted by HLA-C were the ones dominating the ex vivo response.

V was pared by 4 bases and J by 3 bases, with 9 bases between. The length of the CDR3 is 13 residues. Germline V CDR1 and CDR2: SGHDN, FVKESK. From the reads, TCRdb called clonotypes with MiXCR, one entry per CDR3 protein. The repertoire holds about 130,000 distinct CDR3 sequences, with 20% to 30% as singletons. J is TRBJ1-2 and V is TRBV14; a possible D gene is TRBD1 (5 bases). The sequencing input was PBMCs, sequenced either directly or after in vitro stimulation (not recorded which). This clonotype originated in a human donor in good health (CMV status not recorded). Some clones in this sample may be carry-over from other donors' samples. CDR3 sequence reads: CASSPTQDYGYTF. The CDR3 nucleotides read TGTGCCAGCAGCCCTACACAGGACTATGGCTACACCTTC.